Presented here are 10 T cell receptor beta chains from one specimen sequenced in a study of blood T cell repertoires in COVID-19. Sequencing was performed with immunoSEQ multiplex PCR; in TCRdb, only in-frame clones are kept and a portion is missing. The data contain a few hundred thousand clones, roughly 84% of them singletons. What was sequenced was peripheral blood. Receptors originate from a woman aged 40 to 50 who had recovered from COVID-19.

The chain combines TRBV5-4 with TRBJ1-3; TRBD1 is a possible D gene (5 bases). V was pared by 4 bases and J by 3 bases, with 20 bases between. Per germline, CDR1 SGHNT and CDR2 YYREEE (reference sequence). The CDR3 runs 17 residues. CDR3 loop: CASSRLGAELGGNTIYF. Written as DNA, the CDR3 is TGTGCCAGCAGCCGTCTTGGGGCAGAATTAGGTGGAAACACCATATATTTT. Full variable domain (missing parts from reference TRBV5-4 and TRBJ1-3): ETGVTQSPTHLIKTRGQQVTLRCSSQSGHNTVSWYQQALGQGPQFIFQYYREEENGRGNFPPRFSGLQFPNYSSELNVNALELDDSALYLCASSRLGAELGGNTIYFGEGSWLTVV.

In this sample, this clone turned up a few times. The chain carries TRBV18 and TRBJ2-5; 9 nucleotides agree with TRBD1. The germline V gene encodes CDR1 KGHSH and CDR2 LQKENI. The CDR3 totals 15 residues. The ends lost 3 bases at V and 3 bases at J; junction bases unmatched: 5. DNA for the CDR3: TGTGCCAGCTCACCGGTTACAGGGGGCGAAGAGACCCAGTACTTC. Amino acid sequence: CASSPVTGGEETQYF.

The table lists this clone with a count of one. As DNA, the CDR3 is TGTGCCAGCAGTGAAAACAGCTTCTCTGGAAACACCATATATTTT. This sequence encodes CASSENSFSGNTIYF. V is TRBV2 and J is TRBJ1-3; D uncertain. Trimming stripped 2 bases from V and 0 bases from J, with 8 bases between. The CDR3 runs 15 residues. Germline V gene lookup returns CDR1 SNHLY and CDR2 FYNNEI.

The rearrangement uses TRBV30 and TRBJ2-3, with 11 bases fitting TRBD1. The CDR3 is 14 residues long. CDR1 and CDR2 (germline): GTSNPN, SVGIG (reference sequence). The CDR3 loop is CQVRGQGALRKQYF. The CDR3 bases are TGTCAAGTGAGAGGACAGGGGGCGCTGAGAAAGCAGTATTTT. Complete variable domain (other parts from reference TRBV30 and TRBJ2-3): SQTIHQWPATLVQPVGSPLSLECTVEGTSNPNLYWYRQAAGRGLQLLFYSVGIGQISSEVPQNLSASRPQDRQFILSSKKLLLSDSGFYLCQVRGQGALRKQYFGPGTRLTVL.

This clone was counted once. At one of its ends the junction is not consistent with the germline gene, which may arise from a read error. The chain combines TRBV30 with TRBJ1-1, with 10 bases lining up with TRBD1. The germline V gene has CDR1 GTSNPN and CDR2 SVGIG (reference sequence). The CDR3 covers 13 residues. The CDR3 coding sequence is TGTGCCTGGGGCAAGGGACAGGGGAGAACAAGCTGGTTT. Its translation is CAWGKGQGRTSWF. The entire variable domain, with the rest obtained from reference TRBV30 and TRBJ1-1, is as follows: SQTIHQWPATLVQPVGSPLSLECTVEGTSNPNLYWYRQAAGRGLQLLFYSVGIGQISSEVPQNLSASRPQDRQFILSSKKLLLSDSGFYLCAWGKGQGRTSWFGQGTRLTVV.

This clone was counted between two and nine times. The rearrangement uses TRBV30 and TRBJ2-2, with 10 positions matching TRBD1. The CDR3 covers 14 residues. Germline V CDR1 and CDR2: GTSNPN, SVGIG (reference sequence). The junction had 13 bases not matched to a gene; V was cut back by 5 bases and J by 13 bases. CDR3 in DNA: TGTGCCTGGGGACAGGGGGGTCTCATCCCTAGGCTGTTTTTT. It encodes CAWGQGGLIPRLFF.

CDR3 in amino acids: CASRMGLAGAESNYEQYF. The CDR3 coding sequence is TGTGCCAGCAGGATGGGACTAGCGGGGGCCGAAAGTAACTACGAGCAGTACTTC. The chain has TRBV28 and TRBJ2-7; 14 bases fit TRBD2. Germline CDR1 reads MDHEN; CDR2 reads SYDVKM. The CDR3 runs 18 residues. V shed 6 bases and J 3 bases; nucleotides not matched to a gene: 13.

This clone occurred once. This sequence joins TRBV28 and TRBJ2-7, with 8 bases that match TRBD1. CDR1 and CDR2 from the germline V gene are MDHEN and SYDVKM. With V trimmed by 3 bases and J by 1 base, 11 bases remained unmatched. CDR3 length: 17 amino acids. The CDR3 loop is CASSLDYQGARSYEQYF. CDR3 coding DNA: TGTGCCAGCAGTTTGGACTACCAGGGGGCGCGGTCCTACGAGCAGTACTTC.

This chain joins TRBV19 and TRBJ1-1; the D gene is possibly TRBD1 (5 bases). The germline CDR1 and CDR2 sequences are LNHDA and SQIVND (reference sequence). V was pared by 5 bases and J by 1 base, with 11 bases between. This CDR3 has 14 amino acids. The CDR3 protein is CASSDQGGNTEAFF. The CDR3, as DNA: TGTGCCAGTAGTGACCAGGGAGGGAACACTGAAGCTTTCTTT.

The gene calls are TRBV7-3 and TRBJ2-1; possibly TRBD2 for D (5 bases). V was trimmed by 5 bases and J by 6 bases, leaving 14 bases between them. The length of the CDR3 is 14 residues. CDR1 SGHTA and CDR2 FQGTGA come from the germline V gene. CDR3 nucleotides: TGTGCCAGCAGCCCCTCGACTATGGGCAATGAGCAGTTCTTC. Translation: CASSPSTMGNEQFF.